This T cell receptor beta chain was recovered during a study of cytomegalovirus exposure and HLA in healthy donors. This clone turned up a few times. Primers for the PCR totalled 60 Vbeta and 13 Jbeta. Method: immunoSEQ multiplex PCR; TCRdb's copy keeps in-frame clones and lacks some. The sample gives over 150,000 clones, roughly 82% of which show up once; over 8.5% is in the top ten. The V end was cut by 7 bases, the J end by 7 bases, with 16 bases between. Germline lookup yields CDR1 MNHNY and CDR2 SVGAGI (reference sequence). CDR3 length: 14 residues. This chain uses TRBV6-6 with TRBJ1-4; D call uncertain. Sequencing was performed on PBMCs. This clonotype originated in a man in his fifties or sixties in good health and CMV-seropositive. The CDR3 region is CASTGMEGGEKLFF. The CDR3 DNA sequence: TGTGCCAGCACGGGGATGGAGGGAGGTGAAAAACTGTTTTTT.